This TCR beta chain was retrieved from a study of blood T cell repertoires in COVID-19. Overall study context: Sites in the United States, Italy and Spain provided acute and convalescent COVID-19 samples. Nucleic acid was either cDNA or gDNA, and it came from T cells, B-cell-depleted T cells, or PBMCs.

Study processing details: It was from reference gene primer amplification that nucleated cell counts were estimated. Assay: immunoSEQ multiplex PCR; the TCRdb copy retains only in-frame clones and omits some. V and J calls and clone size are given by that table; D and trimming were obtained from the DNA. The sample lists about 250,000 clones; around 89% were seen once. The CDR3 runs to 15 residues. J gave up 3 bases and V 3 bases, and 4 bases lay outside the gene matches. Germline values: CDR1 SGHAT, CDR2 FQNNGV. The chain carries TRBV11-2 and TRBJ1-3; 8 positions agree with TRBD1. The sequence derives from a man between 25 and 39 years old with acute or convalescent COVID-19. Sequencing used peripheral blood. The CDR3 DNA sequence: TGTGCCAGCAGCTTGCAGGGGGCTGTTGGAAACACCATATATTTT. Its translation: CASSLQGAVGNTIYF. Combining the CDR3 with reference TRBV11-2 and TRBJ1-3 gives the whole variable domain EAGVAQSPRYKIIEKRQSVAFWCNPISGHATLYWYQQILGQGPKLLIQFQNNGVVDDSQLPKDRFSAERLKGVDSTLKIQPAKLEDSAVYLCASSLQGAVGNTIYFGEGSWLTVV.